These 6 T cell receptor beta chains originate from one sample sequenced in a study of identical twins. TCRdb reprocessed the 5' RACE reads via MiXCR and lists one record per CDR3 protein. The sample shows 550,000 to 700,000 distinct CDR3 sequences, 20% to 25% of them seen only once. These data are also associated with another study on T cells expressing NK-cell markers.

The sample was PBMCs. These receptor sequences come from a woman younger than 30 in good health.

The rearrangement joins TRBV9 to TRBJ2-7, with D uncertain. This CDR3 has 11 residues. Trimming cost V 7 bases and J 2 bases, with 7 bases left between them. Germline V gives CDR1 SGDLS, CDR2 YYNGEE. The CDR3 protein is CASGSTYEQYF. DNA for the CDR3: TGTGCCAGCGGATCCACCTACGAGCAGTACTTC.

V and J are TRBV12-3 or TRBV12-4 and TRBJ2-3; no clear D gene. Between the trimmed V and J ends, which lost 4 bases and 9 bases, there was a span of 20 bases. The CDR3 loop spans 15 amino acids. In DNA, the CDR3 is TGTGCCAGCAGTTCTCTAATCGGTACTTTTAAGACGCAGTATTTT. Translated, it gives CASSSLIGTFKTQYF.

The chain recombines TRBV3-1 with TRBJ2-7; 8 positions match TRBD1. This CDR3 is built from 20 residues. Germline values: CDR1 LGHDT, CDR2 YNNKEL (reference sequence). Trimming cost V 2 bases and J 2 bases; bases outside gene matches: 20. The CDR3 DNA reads TGTGCCAGCAGCCAAAATTCGGACAGGGATTTTATGCGGGAACCCTACGAGCAGTACTTC. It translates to CASSQNSDRDFMREPYEQYF.

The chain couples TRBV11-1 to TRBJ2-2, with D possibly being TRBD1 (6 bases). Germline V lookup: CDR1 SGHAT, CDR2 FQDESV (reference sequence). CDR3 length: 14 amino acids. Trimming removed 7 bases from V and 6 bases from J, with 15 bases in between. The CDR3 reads CASTRTRGPGELFF. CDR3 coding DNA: TGTGCCAGCACGCGAACCAGGGGACCCGGGGAGCTGTTTTTT.

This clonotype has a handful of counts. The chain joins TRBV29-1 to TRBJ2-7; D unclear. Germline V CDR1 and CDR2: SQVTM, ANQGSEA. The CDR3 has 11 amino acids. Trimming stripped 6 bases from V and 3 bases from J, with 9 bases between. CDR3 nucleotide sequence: TGCAGCGTCCTAGAAAGCTACGAGCAGTACTTC. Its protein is CSVLESYEQYF.

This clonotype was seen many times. This CDR3 reads CSASLARNEQFF. DNA of the CDR3: TGCAGTGCCAGCCTGGCAAGGAATGAGCAGTTCTTC. This chain joins TRBV20-1 and TRBJ2-1; D uncertain. With 6 bases removed from V and 7 bases from J, the gap between germline ends came to 13 bases. The CDR3 loop spans 12 amino acids. Germline assignment: CDR1 DFQATT and CDR2 SNEGSKA (reference sequence).